One and the same sample provided the 10 T cell receptor beta chains below, sequenced in a study of T cells in Graves' hyperthyroidism and ophthalmopathy. What was amplified from RNA transcripts were TCR beta CDR3 regions. TCR CDR3 regions were first amplified by RT-PCR with HTBI primers. TCRdb analysed the multiplex PCR reads with MiXCR anew, one entry per CDR3 protein. The table lists about 560,000 distinct CDR3 sequences, around 15% of them singletons. Sequences were obtained from blood. These receptors all stem from a woman aged 18-30 years with Graves' hyperthyroidism.

At least ten counts were recorded for this clonotype. CDR3 protein: CASTQGGTKYNEQFF. The CDR3 DNA follows: TGTGCCAGCACCCAAGGCGGGACAAAATACAATGAGCAGTTCTTC. The chain links TRBV28 to TRBJ2-1, with D tentatively TRBD1 or TRBD2 (6 bases each). Germline V CDR1 and CDR2: MDHEN, SYDVKM. V was pared by 7 bases and J by 4 bases, with 17 bases between. CDR3 length: 15 amino acids. Filled out from reference TRBV28 and TRBJ2-1, the complete variable domain reads DVKVTQSSRYLVKRTGEKVFLECVQDMDHENMFWYRQDPGLGLRLIYFSYDVKMKEKGDIPEGYSVSREKKERFSLILESASTNQTSMYLCASTQGGTKYNEQFFGPGTRLTVL.

This clonotype was seen only a few times. The DNA for the CDR3 is TGTGCCAGTACTCCTAGCGGGGAACAAGAGACCCAGTACTTC. This codes for CASTPSGEQETQYF. The rearrangement joins TRBV19 to TRBJ2-5, with 9 bases fitting TRBD2. J was trimmed by 2 bases and V by 7 bases; bases with no gene match: 5. CDR1 and CDR2 from the germline V gene are LNHDA and SQIVND (reference sequence). The CDR3 totals 14 residues.

The chain recombines TRBV13 with TRBJ1-2; no clear D. V lost 5 bases, J lost 4 bases, and 14 bases lay in between. From germline, CDR1 is PRHDT and CDR2 FYEKMQ (reference sequence). The CDR3 consists of 14 residues. The CDR3 region is CASSLREGPYGYTF. The CDR3 region has the DNA TGTGCCAGCAGCCTCCGGGAGGGCCCCTATGGCTACACCTTC.

This clonotype was picked up a small number of times. The V and J genes are TRBV4-2 and TRBJ2-1, with 10 bases aligning to TRBD1. CDR3 length: 15 amino acids. In germline, CDR1 is LGHNA, CDR2 YNFKEQ. J was trimmed by 5 bases and V by 1 base; bases with no gene match: 2. The CDR3 nucleotides read TGTGCCAGCAGCCAAGGACAGGGGGCGGACAATGAGCAGTTCTTC. It translates to CASSQGQGADNEQFF.

The V and J genes are TRBV20-1 and TRBJ2-2; no firm D call. Germline CDR1 reads DFQATT; CDR2 reads SNEGSKA (reference sequence). The CDR3 consists of 16 residues. V gave up 8 bases and J gave up 5 bases, with 24 bases separating them. CDR3: CSTKKSAPKRTGELFF. CDR3 sequence (DNA): TGCAGTACCAAGAAAAGCGCTCCTAAGAGGACCGGGGAGCTGTTTTTT.

This clonotype was counted between two and nine times. The gene calls are TRBV5-1 and TRBJ2-7, with 8 positions matching TRBD1. Per the germline V gene, CDR1 is SGHRS and CDR2 is YFSETQ. The CDR3 sequence is 15 residues long. V was pared by 4 bases and J by 5 bases, with 11 bases of the junction left unmatched. The CDR3 spells CASSSGQGVIHEQYF. The CDR3, as DNA: TGCGCCAGCAGCAGTGGACAGGGTGTTATCCACGAGCAGTACTTC. The variable domain in full, completed from reference TRBV5-1 and TRBJ2-7, reads KAGVTQTPRYLIKTRGQQVTLSCSPISGHRSVSWYQQTPGQGLQFLFEYFSETQRNKGNFPGRFSGRQFSNSRSEMNVSTLELGDSALYLCASSSGQGVIHEQYFGPGTRLTVT.

The CDR3 nucleotides read TGTGCCAGCAGTTTTTCGGGGAGGGCCTCTGGAAACACCATATATTTT. Encoded protein: CASSFSGRASGNTIYF. The V call is TRBV12-3 or TRBV12-4, the J call TRBJ1-3; D unclear. This CDR3 region has 16 residues. The ends were cut back, 3 bases at V and 0 bases at J, with 12 bases in the middle.

This clonotype was seen at least ten times. The genes are TRBV6-1 and TRBJ1-2, with 9 bases that match TRBD1. This CDR3 comprises 15 residues. The V and J ends lost 8 bases and 5 bases, in that order; junction bases with no gene match: 12. Germline V gene sequence: CDR1 MNHNS, CDR2 SASEGT. CDR3 region: CASRSAGQGFYGYTF. The CDR3 DNA follows: TGTGCCAGCCGCTCGGCGGGACAGGGCTTTTATGGCTACACCTTC.

This clonotype was counted between two and nine times. CDR3 loop: CASSPLTGQGETNNSPLHF. The CDR3 DNA reads TGTGCCAGCAGTCCACTTACGGGACAGGGGGAAACAAATAATTCACCCCTCCACTTT. The chain combines TRBV27 with TRBJ1-6; 11 positions agree with TRBD1. Per the germline V gene, CDR1 is MNHEY and CDR2 is SMNVEV (reference sequence). V lost 5 bases, J lost 5 bases, and 14 bases stayed unmatched. The CDR3 extends over 19 amino acids.

The genes are TRBV6-2 or TRBV6-3 and TRBJ1-6; 8 bases are shared with TRBD1. CDR1 MNHEY and CDR2 SVGEGT come from the germline V gene. With V trimmed by 0 bases and J by 10 bases, 5 bases remained unmatched. The CDR3 is made up of 15 amino acids. CDR3 region: CASSYSGQGRSPLHF. The CDR3 bases are TGTGCCAGCAGTTACTCCGGACAGGGTAGATCACCCCTCCACTTT.